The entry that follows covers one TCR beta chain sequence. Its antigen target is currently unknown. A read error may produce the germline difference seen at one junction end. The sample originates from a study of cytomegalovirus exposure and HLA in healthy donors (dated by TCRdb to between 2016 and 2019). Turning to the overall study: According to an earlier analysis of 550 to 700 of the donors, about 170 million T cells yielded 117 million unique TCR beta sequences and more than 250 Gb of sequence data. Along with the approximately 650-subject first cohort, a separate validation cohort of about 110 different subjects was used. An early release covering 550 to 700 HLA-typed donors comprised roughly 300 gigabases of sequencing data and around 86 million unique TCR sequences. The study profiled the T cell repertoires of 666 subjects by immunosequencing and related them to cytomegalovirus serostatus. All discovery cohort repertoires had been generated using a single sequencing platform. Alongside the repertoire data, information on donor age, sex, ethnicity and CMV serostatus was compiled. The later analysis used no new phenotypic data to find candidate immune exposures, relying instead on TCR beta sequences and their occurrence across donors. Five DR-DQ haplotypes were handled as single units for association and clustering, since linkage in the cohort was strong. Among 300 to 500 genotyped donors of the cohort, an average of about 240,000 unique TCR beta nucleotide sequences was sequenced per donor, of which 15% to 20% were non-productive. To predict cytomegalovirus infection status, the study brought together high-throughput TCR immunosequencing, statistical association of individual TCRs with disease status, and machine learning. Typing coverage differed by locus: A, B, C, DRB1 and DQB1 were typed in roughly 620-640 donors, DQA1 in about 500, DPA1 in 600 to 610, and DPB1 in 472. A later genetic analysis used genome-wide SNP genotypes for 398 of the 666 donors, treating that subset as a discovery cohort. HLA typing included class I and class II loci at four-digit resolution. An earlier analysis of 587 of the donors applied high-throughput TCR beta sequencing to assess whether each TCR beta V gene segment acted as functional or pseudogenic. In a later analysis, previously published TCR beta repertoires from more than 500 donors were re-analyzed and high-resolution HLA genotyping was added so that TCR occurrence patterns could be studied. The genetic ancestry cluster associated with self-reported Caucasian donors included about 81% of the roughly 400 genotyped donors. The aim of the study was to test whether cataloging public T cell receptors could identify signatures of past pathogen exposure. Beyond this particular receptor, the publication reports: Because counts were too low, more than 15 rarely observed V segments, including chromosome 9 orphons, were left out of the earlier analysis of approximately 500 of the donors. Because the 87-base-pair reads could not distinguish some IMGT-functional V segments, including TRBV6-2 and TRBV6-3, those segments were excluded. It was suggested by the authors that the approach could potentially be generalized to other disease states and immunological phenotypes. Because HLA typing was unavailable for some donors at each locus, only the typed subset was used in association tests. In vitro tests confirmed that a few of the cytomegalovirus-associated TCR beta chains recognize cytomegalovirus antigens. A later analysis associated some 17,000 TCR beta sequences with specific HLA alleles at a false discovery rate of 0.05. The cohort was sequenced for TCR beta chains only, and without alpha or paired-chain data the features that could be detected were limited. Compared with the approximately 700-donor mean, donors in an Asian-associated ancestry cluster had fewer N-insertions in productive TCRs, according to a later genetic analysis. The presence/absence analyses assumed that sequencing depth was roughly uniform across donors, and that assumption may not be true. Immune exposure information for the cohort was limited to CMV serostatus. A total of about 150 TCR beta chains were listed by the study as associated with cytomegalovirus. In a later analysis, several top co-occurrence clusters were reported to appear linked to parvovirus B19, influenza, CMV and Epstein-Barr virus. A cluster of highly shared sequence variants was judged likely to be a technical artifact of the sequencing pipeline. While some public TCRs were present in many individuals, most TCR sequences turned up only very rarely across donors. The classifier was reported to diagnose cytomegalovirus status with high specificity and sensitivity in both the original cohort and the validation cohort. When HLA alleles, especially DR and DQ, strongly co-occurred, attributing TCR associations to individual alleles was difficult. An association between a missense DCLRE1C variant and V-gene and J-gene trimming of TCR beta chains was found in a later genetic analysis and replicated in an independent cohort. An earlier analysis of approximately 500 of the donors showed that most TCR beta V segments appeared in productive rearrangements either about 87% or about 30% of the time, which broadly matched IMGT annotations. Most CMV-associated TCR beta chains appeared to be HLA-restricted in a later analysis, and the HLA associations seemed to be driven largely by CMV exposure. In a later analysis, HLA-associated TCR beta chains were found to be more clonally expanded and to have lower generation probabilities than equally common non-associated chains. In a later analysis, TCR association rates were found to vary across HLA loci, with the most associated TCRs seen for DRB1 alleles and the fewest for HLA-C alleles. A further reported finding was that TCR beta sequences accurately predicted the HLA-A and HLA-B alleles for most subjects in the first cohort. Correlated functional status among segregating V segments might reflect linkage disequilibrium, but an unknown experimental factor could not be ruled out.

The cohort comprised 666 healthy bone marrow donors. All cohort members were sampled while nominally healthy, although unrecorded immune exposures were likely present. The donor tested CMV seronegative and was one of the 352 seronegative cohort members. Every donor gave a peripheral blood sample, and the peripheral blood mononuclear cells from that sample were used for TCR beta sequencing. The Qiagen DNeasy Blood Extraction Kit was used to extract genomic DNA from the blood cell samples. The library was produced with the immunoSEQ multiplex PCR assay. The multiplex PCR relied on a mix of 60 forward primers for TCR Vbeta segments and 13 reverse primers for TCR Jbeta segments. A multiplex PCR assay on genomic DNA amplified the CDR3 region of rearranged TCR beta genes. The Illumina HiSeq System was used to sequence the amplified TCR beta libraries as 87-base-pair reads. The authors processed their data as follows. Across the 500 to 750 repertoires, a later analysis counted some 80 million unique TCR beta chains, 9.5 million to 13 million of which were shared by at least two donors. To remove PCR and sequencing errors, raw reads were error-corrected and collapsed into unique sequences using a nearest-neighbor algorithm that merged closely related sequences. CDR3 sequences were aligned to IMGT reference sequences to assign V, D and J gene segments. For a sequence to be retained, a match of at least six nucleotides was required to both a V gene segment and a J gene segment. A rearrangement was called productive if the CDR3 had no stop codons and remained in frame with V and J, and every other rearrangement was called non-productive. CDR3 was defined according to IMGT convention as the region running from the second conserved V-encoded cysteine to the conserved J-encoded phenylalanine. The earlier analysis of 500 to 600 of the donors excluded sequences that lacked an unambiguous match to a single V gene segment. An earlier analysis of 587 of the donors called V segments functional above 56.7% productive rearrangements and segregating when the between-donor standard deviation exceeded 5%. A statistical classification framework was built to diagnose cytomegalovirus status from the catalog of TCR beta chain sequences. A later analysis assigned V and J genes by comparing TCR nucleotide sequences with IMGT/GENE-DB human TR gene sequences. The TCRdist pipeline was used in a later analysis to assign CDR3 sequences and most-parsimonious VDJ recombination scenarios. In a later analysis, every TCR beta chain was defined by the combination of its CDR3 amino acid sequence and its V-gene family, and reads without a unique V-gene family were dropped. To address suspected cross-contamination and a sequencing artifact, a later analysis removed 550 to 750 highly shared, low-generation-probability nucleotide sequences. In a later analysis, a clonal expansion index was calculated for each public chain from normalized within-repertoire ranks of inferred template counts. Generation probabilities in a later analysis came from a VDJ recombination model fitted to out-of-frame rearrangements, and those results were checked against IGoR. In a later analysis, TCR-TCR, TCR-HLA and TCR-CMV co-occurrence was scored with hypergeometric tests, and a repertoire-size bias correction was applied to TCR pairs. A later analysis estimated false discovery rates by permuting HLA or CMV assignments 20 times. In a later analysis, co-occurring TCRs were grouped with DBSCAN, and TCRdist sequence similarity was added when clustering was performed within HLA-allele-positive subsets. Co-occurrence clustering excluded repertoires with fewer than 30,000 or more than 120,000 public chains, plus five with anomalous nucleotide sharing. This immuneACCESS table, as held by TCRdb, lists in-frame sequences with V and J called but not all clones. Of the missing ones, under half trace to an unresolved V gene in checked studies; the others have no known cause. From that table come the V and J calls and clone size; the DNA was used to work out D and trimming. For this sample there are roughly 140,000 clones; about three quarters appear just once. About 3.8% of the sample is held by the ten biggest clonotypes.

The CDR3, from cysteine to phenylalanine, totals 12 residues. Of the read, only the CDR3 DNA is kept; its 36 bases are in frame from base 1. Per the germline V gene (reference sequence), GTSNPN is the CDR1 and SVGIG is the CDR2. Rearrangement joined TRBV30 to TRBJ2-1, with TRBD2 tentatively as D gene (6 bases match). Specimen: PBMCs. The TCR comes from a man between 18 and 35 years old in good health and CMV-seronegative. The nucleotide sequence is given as TGTGCCTGCTCGGGGGTTCAGGTTCGAGGACTCTTC. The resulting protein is CACSGVQVRGLF.